The present entry profiles one TCR beta chain with its context. This specimen comes from a study of blood T cell repertoires in COVID-19. Background on the study: Samples came from the United States, Italy and Spain, spanning acute and convalescent COVID-19. Sample material is recorded as cDNA or gDNA derived from T cells, B-cell-depleted T cells, or PBMCs.

Per the authors' pipeline: Reference gene primer amplification in the assay estimated nucleated cell counts. The repertoire was sequenced with immunoSEQ multiplex PCR; TCRdb's copy has only in-frame clones and lacks some. The V and J calls and clone size were taken over from that table, and D and trimming were inferred from the DNA. The sample shows 250,000 or so clones, roughly four fifths of them seen only once. This receptor was taken from a woman between 18 and 30 years old with acute or convalescent COVID-19. Sequenced sample: peripheral blood.

The CDR3 DNA is TGTGCCAGCAGCCCCGGACTAGTAGGAACCTACGAGCAGTACTTC. Its translation: CASSPGLVGTYEQYF. J is TRBJ2-7 and V is TRBV5-6, with 7 bases fitting TRBD2. The J segment lost 2 bases and the V segment lost 4 bases, leaving 9 bases of the junction unmatched. The germline V gene has CDR1 SGHDT and CDR2 YYEEEE. This CDR3 spans 15 amino acids.